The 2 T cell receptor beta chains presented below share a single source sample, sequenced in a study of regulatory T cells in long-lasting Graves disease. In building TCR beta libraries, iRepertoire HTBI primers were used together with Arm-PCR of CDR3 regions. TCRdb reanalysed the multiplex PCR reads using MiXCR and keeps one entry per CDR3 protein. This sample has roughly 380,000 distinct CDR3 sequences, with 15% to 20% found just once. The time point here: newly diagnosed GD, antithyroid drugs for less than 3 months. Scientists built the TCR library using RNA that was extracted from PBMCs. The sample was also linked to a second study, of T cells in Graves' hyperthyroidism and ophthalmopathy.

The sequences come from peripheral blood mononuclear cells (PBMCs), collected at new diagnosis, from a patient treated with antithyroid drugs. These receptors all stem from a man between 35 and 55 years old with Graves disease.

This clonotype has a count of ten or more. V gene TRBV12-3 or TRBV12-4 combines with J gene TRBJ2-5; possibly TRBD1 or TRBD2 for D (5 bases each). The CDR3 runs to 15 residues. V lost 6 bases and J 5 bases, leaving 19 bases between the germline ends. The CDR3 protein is CASRAEAGEGETQYF. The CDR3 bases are TGTGCCAGCAGGGCGGAGGCGGGCGAGGGGGAGACCCAGTACTTC.

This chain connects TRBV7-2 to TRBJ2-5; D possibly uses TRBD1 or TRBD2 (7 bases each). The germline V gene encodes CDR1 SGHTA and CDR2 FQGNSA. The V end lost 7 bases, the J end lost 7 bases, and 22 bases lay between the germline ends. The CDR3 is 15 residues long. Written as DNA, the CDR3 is TGTGCCAGCACCCCAGGGGGGGGGGGGCCCGGGACCCAGTACTTC. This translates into CASTPGGGGPGTQYF. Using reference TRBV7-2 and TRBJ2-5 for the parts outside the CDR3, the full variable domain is GAGVSQSPSNKVTEKGKDVELRCDPISGHTALYWYRQSLGQGLEFLIYFQGNSAPDKSGLPSDRFSAERTGGSVSTLTIQRTQQEDSAVYLCASTPGGGGPGTQYFGPGTRLLVL.